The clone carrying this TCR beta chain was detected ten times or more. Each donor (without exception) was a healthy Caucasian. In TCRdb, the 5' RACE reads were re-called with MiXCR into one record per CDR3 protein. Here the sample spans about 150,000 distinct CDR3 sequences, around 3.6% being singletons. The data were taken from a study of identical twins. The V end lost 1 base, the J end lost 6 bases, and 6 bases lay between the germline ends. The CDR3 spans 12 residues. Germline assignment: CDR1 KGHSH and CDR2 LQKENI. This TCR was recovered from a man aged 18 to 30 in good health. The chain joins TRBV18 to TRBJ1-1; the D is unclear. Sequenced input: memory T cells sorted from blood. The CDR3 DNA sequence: TGTGCCAGCTCACCACGGGTGGCTGAAGCTTTCTTT. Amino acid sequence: CASSPRVAEAFF.